This T cell receptor (beta chain) originates from a study of T cell clones after liver transplantation. About the study: At least one year of complete immunosuppression withdrawal without enzymes over twice normal defined tolerance.

This CDR3 has 13 amino acids. The germline V gene encodes CDR1 SGHTA and CDR2 FQGNSA. The V end lost 5 bases, the J end lost 5 bases, and 10 bases lay between the germline ends. This table comes from immunoSEQ multiplex PCR, and its TCRdb copy is limited to in-frame clones, with some not included. The sample shows tens of thousands of clones, about four fifths of them seen only once. Study-wide points: Graft donor-reactive T cells possibly entered the graft instead of undergoing deletion.

This clone was seen repeatedly, ten times or more. Antigen: not known. The V and J genes are TRBV7-2 and TRBJ1-5; D is perhaps TRBD1 (6 bases). Here the sequenced sample was CD4+ T cells from blood, taken before liver transplant. The source of this sequence is a human donor who received a liver transplant. The CDR3 sequence: CASSPRGDQPQHF. The CDR3 nucleotides are TGTGCCAGCAGCCCGAGGGGGGATCAGCCCCAGCATTTT.